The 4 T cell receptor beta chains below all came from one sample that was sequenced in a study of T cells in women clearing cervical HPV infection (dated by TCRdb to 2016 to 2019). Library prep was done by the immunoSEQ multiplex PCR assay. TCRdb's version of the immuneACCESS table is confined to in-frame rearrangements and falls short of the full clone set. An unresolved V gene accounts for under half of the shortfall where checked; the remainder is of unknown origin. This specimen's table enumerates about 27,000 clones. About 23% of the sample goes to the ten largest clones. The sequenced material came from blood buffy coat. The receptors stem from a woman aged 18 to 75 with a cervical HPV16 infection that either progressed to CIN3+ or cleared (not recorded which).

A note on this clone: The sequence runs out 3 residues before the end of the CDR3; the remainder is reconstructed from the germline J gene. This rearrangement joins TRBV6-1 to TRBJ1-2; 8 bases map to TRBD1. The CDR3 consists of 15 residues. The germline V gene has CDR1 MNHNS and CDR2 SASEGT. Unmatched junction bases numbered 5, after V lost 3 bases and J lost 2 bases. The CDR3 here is CASSDRGLGNYGYTF. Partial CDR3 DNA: TGTGCCAGCAGTGACAGGGGGCTGGGGAACTATGGC.

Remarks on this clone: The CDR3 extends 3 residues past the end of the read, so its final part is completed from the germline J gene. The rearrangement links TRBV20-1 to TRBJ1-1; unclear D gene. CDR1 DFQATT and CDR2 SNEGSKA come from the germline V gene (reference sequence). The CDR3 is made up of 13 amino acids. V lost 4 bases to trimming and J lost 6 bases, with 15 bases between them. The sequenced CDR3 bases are TGCAGTGCTATCAAGGGTCCGGTGTCTGAA. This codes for CSAIKGPVSE. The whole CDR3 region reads CSAIKGPVSEAFF.

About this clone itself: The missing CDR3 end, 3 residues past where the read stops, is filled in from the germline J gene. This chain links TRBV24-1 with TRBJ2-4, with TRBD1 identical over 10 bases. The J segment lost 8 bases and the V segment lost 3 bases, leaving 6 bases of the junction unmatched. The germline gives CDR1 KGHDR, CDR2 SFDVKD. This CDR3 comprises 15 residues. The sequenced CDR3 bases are TGTGCCACCAGTGATGAGGGACAGGGGACGGACATT. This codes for CATSDEGQGTDI. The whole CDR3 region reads CATSDEGQGTDIQYF.

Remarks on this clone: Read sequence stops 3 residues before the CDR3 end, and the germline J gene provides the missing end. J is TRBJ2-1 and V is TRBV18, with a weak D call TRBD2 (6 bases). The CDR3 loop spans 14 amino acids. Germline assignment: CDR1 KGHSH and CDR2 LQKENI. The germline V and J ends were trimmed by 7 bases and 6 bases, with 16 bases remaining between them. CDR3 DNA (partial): TGTGCCAGCTTACAGGCTAGCGAGTTCAATGAG. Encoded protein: CASLQASEFNE. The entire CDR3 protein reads CASLQASEFNEQFF.